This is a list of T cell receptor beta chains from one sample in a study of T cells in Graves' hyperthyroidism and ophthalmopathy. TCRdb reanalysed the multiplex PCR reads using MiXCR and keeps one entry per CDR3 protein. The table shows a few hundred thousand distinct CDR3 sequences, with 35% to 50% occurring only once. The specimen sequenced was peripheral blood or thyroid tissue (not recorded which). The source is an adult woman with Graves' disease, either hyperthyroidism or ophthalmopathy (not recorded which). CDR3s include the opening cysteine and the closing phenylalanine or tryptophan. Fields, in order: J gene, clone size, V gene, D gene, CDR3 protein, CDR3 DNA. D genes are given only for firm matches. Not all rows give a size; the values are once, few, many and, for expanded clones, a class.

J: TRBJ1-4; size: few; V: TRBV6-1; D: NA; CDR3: CASSEVGEKLFF; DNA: TGTGCCAGCAGTGAAGTAGGTGAAAAACTGTTTTTT
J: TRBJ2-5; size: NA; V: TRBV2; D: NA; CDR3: CASRGGTVQGTQYF; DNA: TGTGCCAGCAGGGGCGGGACGGTTCAGGGGACCCAGTACTTC
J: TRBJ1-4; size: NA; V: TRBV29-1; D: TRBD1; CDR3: CSVEDRVSREKLFF; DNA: TGCAGCGTCGAAGACAGGGTTTCAAGGGAAAAACTGTTTTTT
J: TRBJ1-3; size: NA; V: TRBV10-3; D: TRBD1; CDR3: CAISRGQGGNTIYF; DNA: TGTGCCATCAGCCGGGGACAGGGGGGAAACACCATATATTTT
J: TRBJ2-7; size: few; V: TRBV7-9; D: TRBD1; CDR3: CASSHRDRGAEQYF; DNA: TGTGCCAGCAGCCACCGGGACAGGGGAGCCGAGCAGTACTTC
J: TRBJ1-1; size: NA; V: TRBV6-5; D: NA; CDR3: CAGSSAIGTEAFF; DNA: TGTGCCGGCAGTTCCGCCATAGGCACTGAAGCTTTCTTT
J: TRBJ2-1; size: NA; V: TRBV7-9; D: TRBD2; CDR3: CASSRTSGTSEQFF; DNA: TGTGCCAGCAGCCGGACTAGCGGGACAAGTGAGCAGTTCTTC
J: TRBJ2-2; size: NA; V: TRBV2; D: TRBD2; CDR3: CASIGTTQNTGELFF; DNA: TGTGCCAGCATAGGGACTACTCAGAACACCGGGGAGCTGTTTTTT
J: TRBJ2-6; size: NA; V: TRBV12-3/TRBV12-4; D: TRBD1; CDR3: CASSLGTGGGSGANVLTF; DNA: TGTGCCAGCAGTTTGGGGACAGGCGGTGGCTCTGGGGCCAACGTCCTGACTTTC
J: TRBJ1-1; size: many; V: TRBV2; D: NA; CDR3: CASSEAGQPNTEAFF; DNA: TGTGCCAGCAGTGAAGCAGGACAGCCGAACACTGAAGCTTTCTTT
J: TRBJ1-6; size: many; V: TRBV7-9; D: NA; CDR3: CASSLLGGPNSPLHF; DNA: TGTGCCAGCAGCCTCCTCGGGGGGCCTAATTCACCCCTCCACTTT
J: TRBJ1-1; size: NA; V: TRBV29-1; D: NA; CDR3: CSVGQGCTEAFF; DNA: TGCAGCGTTGGGCAGGGTTGTACTGAAGCTTTCTTT
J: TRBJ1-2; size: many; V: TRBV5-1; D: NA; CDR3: CASSLDPRGSYGYTF; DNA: TGCGCCAGCAGCTTGGACCCGCGGGGAAGTTATGGCTACACCTTC
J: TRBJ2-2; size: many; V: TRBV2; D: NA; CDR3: CASEKGLNTGELFF; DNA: TGTGCCAGCGAGAAGGGACTTAACACCGGGGAGCTGTTTTTT
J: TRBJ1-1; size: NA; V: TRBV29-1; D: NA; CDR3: CSARTPSTEAFF; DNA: TGCAGCGCCAGGACGCCCAGCACTGAAGCTTTCTTT
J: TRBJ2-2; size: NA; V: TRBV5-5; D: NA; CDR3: CASSYRVYTGELFF; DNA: TGTGCCAGCAGCTACAGGGTTTACACCGGGGAGCTGTTTTTT
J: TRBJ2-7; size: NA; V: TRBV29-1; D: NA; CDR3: CSSSGGLAYEQYF; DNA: TGCAGCAGTAGTGGGGGTCTCGCCTACGAGCAGTACTTC
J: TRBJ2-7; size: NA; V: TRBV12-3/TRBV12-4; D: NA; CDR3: CASSYLGLVEQYF; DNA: TGTGCCAGCAGTTACCTCGGGTTAGTCGAGCAGTACTTC
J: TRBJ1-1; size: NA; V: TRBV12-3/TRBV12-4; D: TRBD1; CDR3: CASSLRGQGTGAFF; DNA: TGTGCCAGCAGTTTAAGGGGACAGGGGACTGGAGCTTTCTTT
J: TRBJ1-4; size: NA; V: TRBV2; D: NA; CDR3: CATAVATNEKLFF; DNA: TGTGCCACCGCAGTTGCAACTAATGAAAAACTGTTTTTT
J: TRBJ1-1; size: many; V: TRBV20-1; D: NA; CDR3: CSARGGAGANTEAFF; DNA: TGCAGTGCTAGAGGCGGTGCCGGGGCCAACACTGAAGCTTTCTTT
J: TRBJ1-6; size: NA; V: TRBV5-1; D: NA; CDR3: CASSATDTGF; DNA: TGCGCCAGCAGCGCCACCGATACAGGGTTT
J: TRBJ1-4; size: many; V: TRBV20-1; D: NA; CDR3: CSAKANEKLFF; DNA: TGCAGTGCTAAAGCTAATGAAAAACTGTTTTTT
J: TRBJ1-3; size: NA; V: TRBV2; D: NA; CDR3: CASRSLSIGSGNTIYF; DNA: TGTGCCAGCAGGTCCCTTTCAATCGGCTCTGGAAACACCATATATTTT